The 31 T cell receptor beta chains below all came from one sample that was sequenced in a study of T cell clonality in common variable immunodeficiency. The method was immunoSEQ multiplex PCR; TCRdb's version includes in-frame clones alone and lacks a portion of them. The sample includes approximately 20,000 clones, none of them occurring once. Which antigens these TCRs recognize remains unknown. Study-wide findings and caveats: Fewer deletions and N-nucleotide insertions were reportedly seen in common variable immunodeficiency TCR beta sequences.

Sequencing input: peripheral blood mononuclear cells. The origin of the receptors is a human donor with common variable immunodeficiency.

This clone showed up just a few times. The sequenced fragment ends 3 residues before the CDR3 boundary, so the rest is inferred from the germline J gene. The chain links TRBV19 to TRBJ1-2; TRBD1 matches at 7 bases. The trim removed 7 bases at V and 0 bases at J, leaving 8 bases unmatched. This CDR3 has 15 residues. The germline V gene encodes CDR1 LNHDA and CDR2 SQIVND (reference sequence). The sequenced CDR3 bases are TGTGCCAGTAACCGGGACAGATCTCCTAACTATGGC. Translating gives CASNRDRSPNYG. The CDR3 in full is CASNRDRSPNYGYTF. Full variable domain (rest looked up from reference TRBV19 and TRBJ1-2): DGGITQSPKYLFRKEGQNVTLSCEQNLNHDAMYWYRQDPGQGLRLIYYSQIVNDFQKGDIAEGYSVSREKKESFPLTVTSAQKNPTAFYLCASNRDRSPNYGYTFGSGTRLTVV.

This clone showed up just a few times. The sequence runs out 3 residues before the end of the CDR3; the remainder is reconstructed from the germline J gene. The V gene is TRBV30, the J gene TRBJ2-5; possibly TRBD2 for D (6 bases). V lost 2 bases and J 4 bases, leaving 14 bases between the germline ends. CDR3 length: 14 amino acids. Germline V CDR1 and CDR2: GTSNPN, SVGIG (reference sequence). CDR3 DNA, as far as it was read: TGTGCCTGGAGTTATAGCGGAGGGCGAGAGACC. It yields the protein CAWSYSGGRET. The whole CDR3 protein is CAWSYSGGRETQYF.

On this clone: Read data end 3 residues before the CDR3 end; the end is taken from the germline J gene. J is TRBJ2-3 and V is TRBV19; a possible D gene is TRBD2 (6 bases). The CDR3 loop spans 15 amino acids. With 5 bases removed from V and 1 base from J, the gap between germline ends came to 13 bases. Germline loops: CDR1 LNHDA, CDR2 SQIVND (reference sequence). The CDR3 sequence: CASSPLQRGTDTQYF. The sequenced part of the CDR3 DNA is TGTGCCAGTAGTCCCCTACAGCGGGGCACAGATACG.

With respect to this clone: From the germline J gene comes the end of the CDR3, since the read stops 3 residues before it. V gene TRBV7-3 combines with J gene TRBJ2-7; 7 nucleotides agree with TRBD2. J gave up 2 bases and V 2 bases, and 6 bases lay outside the gene matches. From germline, CDR1 is SGHTA and CDR2 FQGTGA. The CDR3 is 15 residues long. The sequenced part of the CDR3 DNA is TGTGCCAGCAGCTTATCGCGGGAGACGACCTACGAG. Protein product: CASSLSRETTYE. The complete CDR3 reads CASSLSRETTYEQYF.

On this clone itself: The CDR3 goes on 3 residues after the read ends, and that part is filled in from the germline J gene. The rearrangement joins TRBV7-2 to TRBJ1-3, with TRBD1 as a possible D gene (5 bases). This CDR3 is 13 amino acids long. Trimming left V 5 bases short and J 4 bases short, with 9 bases between. Germline CDR1 is SGHTA and CDR2 is FQGNSA. Partial CDR3 DNA: TGTGCCAGCAGCGTCCGGGGGGGAAACACC. Translated: CASSVRGGNT. The whole CDR3 is CASSVRGGNTIYF.

This clone was recorded a few times. The read falls 3 residues short of the CDR3 end, and the missing part is taken from the germline J gene. The chain couples TRBV19 to TRBJ2-1, with D perhaps matching TRBD1 (6 bases). This CDR3 is built from 13 residues. CDR1 LNHDA and CDR2 SQIVND come from the germline V gene (reference sequence). Trimming removed 4 bases at V and 6 bases at J, with 10 bases between. CDR3 loop: CASSNRVFNEQFF. CDR3 DNA, as far as it was read: TGTGCCAGTAGTAACAGGGTTTTCAATGAG.

Details on this clone: The sequence runs out 3 residues before the end of the CDR3; the remainder is reconstructed from the germline J gene. The chain joins TRBV6-2 or TRBV6-3 to TRBJ1-5; D not certain. V lost 2 bases and J 1 base, leaving 6 bases between the germline ends. CDR1 is MNHEY and CDR2 is SVGEGT in the germline V gene. The CDR3 consists of 14 residues. Partial CDR3 DNA: TGTGCCAGCAGTTACGGTCAGAGCAATCAGCCC. This sequence encodes CASSYGQSNQP. The full CDR3 is CASSYGQSNQPQHF.

This clone was detected only a few times. The read terminates 3 residues before the CDR3 end, so the remaining end is supplied by the germline J gene. The chain employs TRBV6-1 and TRBJ2-1; 8 bases are a match to TRBD2. In germline, CDR1 is MNHNS, CDR2 SASEGT. V lost 6 bases to trimming and J lost 9 bases; unmatched junction nucleotides: 10. This CDR3 region has 14 residues. Partial CDR3 DNA: TGTGCCAGCAGGGAATCGGGGGGGCCTAGTGAG. It is translated as CASRESGGPSE. The entire CDR3 sequence reads CASRESGGPSEQFF.

To note about this clone: The read falls 3 residues short of the CDR3 end, and the missing part is taken from the germline J gene. The rearrangement links TRBV2 to TRBJ2-5, with 8 bases that match TRBD1. Trimming removed 6 bases from V and 7 bases from J; junction bases left unmatched: 10. The CDR3 is 14 amino acids. In germline, CDR1 is SNHLY, CDR2 FYNNEI. CDR3 region: CASRTGVQGVTQYF. Incomplete CDR3 DNA: TGTGCCAGCAGGACAGGGGTCCAGGGGGTGACC.

The sample holds many counts of this clone. The sequenced fragment ends 3 residues before the CDR3 boundary, so the rest is inferred from the germline J gene. This sequence joins TRBV6-2 or TRBV6-3 and TRBJ2-6; D remains ambiguous. Germline-derived CDR1 and CDR2 are MNHEY and SVGEGT. V lost 6 bases and J lost 0, with 12 bases in between. The CDR3 spans 16 residues. CDR3 protein: CASRTYTLSGANVLTF. The DNA read from the CDR3 is TGTGCCAGCAGGACATATACACTCTCTGGGGCCAACGTC.

Concerning this clone itself: The read terminates 3 residues before the CDR3 end, so the remaining end is supplied by the germline J gene. This sequence joins TRBV11-2 and TRBJ2-1, with 9 bases that match TRBD2. This CDR3 is 14 amino acids long. The junction had 8 bases not matched to a gene; V was cut back by 5 bases and J by 9 bases. From germline, CDR1 is SGHAT and CDR2 FQNNGV. CDR3 bases read: TGTGCCAGCAGCATCGGACGAGCGGGAGGTGAG. Translation: CASSIGRAGGE. The whole CDR3 sequence reads CASSIGRAGGEQFF.

This clone was seen more than once but under ten times. The read terminates 3 residues ahead of where the CDR3 ends, so the germline J gene completes it. The chain has TRBV18 and TRBJ2-7; 11 bases line up with TRBD2. V trimming: 0 bases; J trimming: 2 bases; junction bases outside the gene matches: 0. The CDR3 is made up of 15 amino acids. CDR1 and CDR2 (germline): KGHSH, LQKENI. CDR3 DNA, as far as it was read: TGTGCCAGCTCACCACCGACTAGCGGGACCTACGAG. It yields the protein CASSPPTSGTYE. The entire CDR3 protein reads CASSPPTSGTYEQYF.

This clone occurred a few times. The read comes to an end 3 residues before the CDR3 does, leaving the germline J gene to fill in the end. The J gene is TRBJ2-1, the V gene TRBV7-3; 8 bases are shared with TRBD2. The length of the CDR3 is 14 residues. Germline values: CDR1 SGHTA, CDR2 FQGTGA. V shed 5 bases and J 6 bases; nucleotides not matched to a gene: 6. The CDR3 loop reads CASSPTGGGNEQFF. CDR3 bases read: TGTGCCAGCAGCCCCACGGGGGGGGGCAATGAG.

This clone has a handful of counts. The read terminates 3 residues ahead of where the CDR3 ends, so the germline J gene completes it. V is TRBV20-1 and J is TRBJ1-1; 7 bases match TRBD1. Germline lookup yields CDR1 DFQATT and CDR2 SNEGSKA (reference sequence). The ends lost 3 bases at V and 3 bases at J; junction bases unmatched: 10. The CDR3 sequence is 15 residues long. The CDR3 sequence is CSARSIQQGYTEAFF. The DNA read from the CDR3 is TGCAGTGCTAGGAGTATACAACAGGGGTACACTGAA.

This clone was picked up many times. The sequenced fragment ends 3 residues before the CDR3 boundary, so the rest is inferred from the germline J gene. This chain joins TRBV20-1 and TRBJ2-1, with D perhaps TRBD2 (6 bases). The length of the CDR3 is 14 residues. V lost 6 bases to trimming and J lost 2 bases, with 14 bases between them. The germline V gene has CDR1 DFQATT and CDR2 SNEGSKA (reference sequence). The CDR3: CSAPGRLTYNEQFF. The covered CDR3 bases are TGCAGTGCCCCAGGGAGGTTGACCTACAATGAG.

This clone has only a few counts. Read sequence stops 3 residues before the CDR3 end, and the germline J gene provides the missing end. The genes are TRBV19 and TRBJ2-3, with D perhaps given as TRBD1 or TRBD2 (5 bases each). Trimming shortened V by 9 bases and J by 6 bases, and 22 bases separated the two germline ends. The CDR3 is made up of 15 amino acids. The V gene's germline CDR1 is LNHDA and CDR2 SQIVND (reference sequence). The CDR3 DNA, read in part, is TGTGCCAGCCGCGACCAGGGAGTGTGGACGGATACG. It specifies CASRDQGVWTDT. Given in full, the CDR3 is CASRDQGVWTDTQYF.

About this clone: The CDR3 extends 3 residues past the end of the read, so its final part is completed from the germline J gene. The chain has TRBV7-2 and TRBJ2-1; D is ambiguous. This CDR3 spans 18 amino acids. The V gene lost 0 bases and the J gene lost 1 base, with 16 bases spanning the gap. Germline values: CDR1 SGHTA, CDR2 FQGNSA. The CDR3 spells CASSLALTKLPSYNEQFF. The sequenced part of the CDR3 DNA is TGTGCCAGCAGCTTAGCGCTGACAAAACTCCCTTCCTACAATGAG.

In this sample, this clone turned up a few times. The CDR3 end lies 3 residues beyond the end of the read and is filled in from the germline J gene. The rearrangement joins TRBV19 to TRBJ2-1, with D possibly TRBD2 on 5 matching bases. Trimming removed 7 bases at V and 4 bases at J, with 17 bases between. The V gene's germline CDR1 is LNHDA and CDR2 SQIVND (reference sequence). The CDR3 spans 15 residues. Partial CDR3 DNA: TGTGCCAGTATGATTTCGGGGATGGGGTACAATGAG. Its translation: CASMISGMGYNE. Given in full, the CDR3 is CASMISGMGYNEQFF. The whole variable domain, filled in from reference TRBV19 and TRBJ2-1, reads DGGITQSPKYLFRKEGQNVTLSCEQNLNHDAMYWYRQDPGQGLRLIYYSQIVNDFQKGDIAEGYSVSREKKESFPLTVTSAQKNPTAFYLCASMISGMGYNEQFFGPGTRLTVL.

This clone was found many times. The read ends 3 residues early relative to the CDR3; the germline J gene fills the gap. This rearrangement joins TRBV20-1 to TRBJ1-5; possibly TRBD1 for D (6 bases). The V end lost 3 bases, the J end lost 7 bases, and 34 bases lay between the germline ends. Germline assignment: CDR1 DFQATT and CDR2 SNEGSKA (reference sequence). The CDR3 covers 20 residues. CDR3 region: CSASGLNLGGTNTHPQPQHF. The CDR3 bases that were read are TGCAGTGCTAGCGGCTTAAACTTGGGCGGGACAAATACCCACCCGCAGCCC.

Details on this clone: Read coverage stops 3 residues before the CDR3 terminus; the germline J gene supplies the remainder. The rearrangement uses TRBV19 and TRBJ2-7; D is perhaps TRBD1 (6 bases). Germline CDR1 reads LNHDA; CDR2 reads SQIVND (reference sequence). The length of the CDR3 is 15 residues. V shed 5 bases and J shed 0 bases, with 14 bases lying between them. The CDR3 is CASSGEQGISYEQYF. Partial CDR3 DNA: TGTGCCAGTAGTGGAGAACAGGGTATCTCCTACGAG. The variable domain in full, with the rest retrieved from reference TRBV19 and TRBJ2-7, is DGGITQSPKYLFRKEGQNVTLSCEQNLNHDAMYWYRQDPGQGLRLIYYSQIVNDFQKGDIAEGYSVSREKKESFPLTVTSAQKNPTAFYLCASSGEQGISYEQYFGPGTRLTVT.

This clone was recorded many times. The read is 3 residues too short to cover the CDR3 end, so that end is filled in from the germline J gene. The chain has TRBV5-1 and TRBJ2-7; 8 bases fit TRBD1. From germline, CDR1 is SGHRS and CDR2 YFSETQ. J lost 2 bases, V lost 0 bases, and 4 bases had no gene match. This CDR3 spans 15 amino acids. The CDR3: CASSLAGTGTYEQYF. The covered CDR3 bases are TGCGCCAGCAGCTTGGCCGGGACAGGCACCTACGAG.

This clone was seen a few times. The read finishes 3 residues shy of the CDR3 end, and the germline J gene is used to complete it. This rearrangement joins TRBV20-1 to TRBJ2-1; D remains ambiguous. There are 17 residues in the CDR3. Germline V gene lookup returns CDR1 DFQATT and CDR2 SNEGSKA (reference sequence). Trimming took off 0 bases at V and 5 bases at J, with 20 bases between the two ends. CDR3 DNA, as far as it was read: TGCAGTGCTAGAGATTCTTTTCAGCGCGCAGAAAACAATGAG. This gives the protein CSARDSFQRAENNE. The CDR3 as a whole reads CSARDSFQRAENNEQFF.

As regards this clone: The CDR3 is cut off 3 residues early in the read; its end comes from the germline J gene. V gene TRBV19 combines with J gene TRBJ2-5, with 10 nucleotides matching TRBD2. The CDR3 sequence is 15 residues long. J was trimmed by 5 bases and V by 6 bases; bases with no gene match: 9. Germline assignment: CDR1 LNHDA and CDR2 SQIVND (reference sequence). The sequenced part of the CDR3 DNA is TGTGCCAGTAGCCGCAGCGGGGGGGCCTCGGAGACC. This sequence encodes CASSRSGGASET. The whole CDR3 sequence is CASSRSGGASETQYF.

This clone was counted a few times. Read data end 3 residues before the CDR3 end; the end is taken from the germline J gene. The V call is TRBV2, the J call TRBJ2-1; 12 bases line up with TRBD2. V was pared by 8 bases and J by 3 bases, with 5 bases of the junction left unmatched. This CDR3 has 15 residues. Germline CDR1 reads SNHLY; CDR2 reads FYNNEI. Partial CDR3 DNA: TGTGCCAGCGCCCCGGGACTAGCGGGCTACAATGAG. Encoded protein: CASAPGLAGYNE. The entire CDR3 sequence reads CASAPGLAGYNEQFF.

This clone was counted only a few times. The DNA ends 3 residues before the CDR3 does, and the rest of the CDR3 is filled in from the germline J gene. The rearrangement links TRBV7-8 to TRBJ1-4, with 8 positions matching TRBD1. V lost 4 bases to trimming and J lost 6 bases; unmatched junction nucleotides: 10. From germline, CDR1 is SGHVS and CDR2 FQNEAQ. This CDR3 region has 16 residues. CDR3 bases read: TGTGCCAGCAGCTCTGTGACAGGGGTCCGCGATGAAAAA. As protein: CASSSVTGVRDEK. From start to end, the CDR3 is CASSSVTGVRDEKLFF.

In regard to this clone: Coverage ceases 3 residues before the CDR3 finishes, and the germline J gene fills in the end. This chain joins TRBV6-2 or TRBV6-3 and TRBJ2-1; the match to TRBD1 covers 9 bases. Germline V gives CDR1 MNHEY, CDR2 SVGEGT. This CDR3 has 17 residues. Trimming took 1 base from V and 7 from J; bases not matched to a gene: 11. The CDR3 sequence is CASSYYPGGQGLNEQFF. CDR3 DNA, as far as it was read: TGTGCCAGCAGTTACTACCCCGGTGGACAGGGGTTAAATGAG.

A note on this clone: From the germline J gene comes the end of the CDR3, since the read stops 3 residues before it. The chain couples TRBV7-7 to TRBJ2-7; the D is unclear. V was trimmed by 1 base and J by 1 base, leaving 8 bases between them. In germline, CDR1 is SSHAT, CDR2 FNYEAQ (reference sequence). This CDR3 is built from 14 residues. The sequenced CDR3 bases are TGTGCCAGCAGCTTAGATCCAGCGTCCTACGAG. This sequence encodes CASSLDPASYE. The entire CDR3 protein reads CASSLDPASYEQYF. The full variable domain, with the rest looked up from reference TRBV7-7 and TRBJ2-7, is GAGVSQSPRYKVTKRGQDVTLRCDPISSHATLYWYQQALGQGPEFLTYFNYEAQPDKSGLPSDRFSAERPEGSISTLTIQRTEQRDSAMYRCASSLDPASYEQYFGPGTRLTVT.

This clone was seen repeatedly, ten times or more. With the read ending 3 residues before the CDR3 end, the germline J gene is used to fill in that end. The chain employs TRBV6-1 and TRBJ1-4; D not resolved. This CDR3 region has 13 residues. Germline V gene lookup returns CDR1 MNHNS and CDR2 SASEGT. The V end lost 4 bases, the J end lost 0 bases, and 3 bases lay between the germline ends. CDR3 DNA (partial): TGTGCCAGCAGTGGTACAACTAATGAAAAA. This encodes CASSGTTNEK. The whole CDR3 reads CASSGTTNEKLFF.

This clone was seen ten or more times. Coverage ceases 3 residues before the CDR3 finishes, and the germline J gene fills in the end. The chain carries TRBV5-1 and TRBJ1-2, with D uncertain. The length of the CDR3 is 15 residues. Trimming removed 4 bases from V and 0 bases from J, with 13 bases in between. Germline V CDR1 and CDR2: SGHRS, YFSETQ. The sequenced part of the CDR3 DNA is TGCGCCAGCAGCATCGAGCTGCCCTCTAACTATGGC. It translates to CASSIELPSNYG. The entire CDR3 reads CASSIELPSNYGYTF.

This clone appeared a few times. The read stops 3 residues short of the end of the CDR3; the missing end is completed from the germline J gene. This chain joins TRBV6-2 or TRBV6-3 and TRBJ2-6, with D possibly being TRBD1 (6 bases). CDR1 is MNHEY, CDR2 SVGEGT, per germline. V was shortened by 2 bases and J by 2 bases, with 13 bases between the two germline ends. The CDR3 is 17 residues long. CDR3 sequence: CASSYRDKTTGANVLTF. The covered CDR3 bases are TGTGCCAGCAGTTACCGGGACAAGACCACTGGGGCCAACGTC.

This clone appeared a few times. The read stops 3 residues short of the end of the CDR3; the missing end is completed from the germline J gene. The V and J genes are TRBV7-2 and TRBJ2-5; D possibly corresponds to TRBD1 (7 bases). Germline CDR1 and CDR2: SGHTA and FQGNSA. CDR3 length equals 14 residues. V was clipped by 8 bases and J by 4 bases, with 17 bases between them. The sequenced CDR3 bases are TGTGCCAGCCTCAGGGGGGCCGGGGGAGAGACC. Translating it yields CASLRGAGGET. The entire CDR3 is CASLRGAGGETQYF.